The 29 T cell receptor beta chains below were found in one sample sequenced in a study of blood T cell repertoires in COVID-19. TCRdb's copy holds only in-frame clones and misses some; the assay was immunoSEQ multiplex PCR. Here the sample spans roughly 200,000 clones, 82% being singletons. Sequencing used PBMCs or T cells enriched from blood (not recorded which). Source of these receptors: a man aged 40-55 years who had recovered from COVID-19.

V is TRBV14 and J is TRBJ2-3; TRBD1 matches 8 bases. Looked up from germline, CDR1 is SGHDN and CDR2 is FVKESK. CDR3 length: 16 residues. The junction had 6 bases not matched to a gene; V was cut back by 1 base and J by 3 bases. The CDR3 nucleotides are TGTGCCAGCAGCCAAGGGACAGGGAGATTTACAGATACGCAGTATTTT. This gives the protein CASSQGTGRFTDTQYF.

The V and J genes are TRBV7-8 and TRBJ2-5, with 10 bases that match TRBD2. With 4 bases clipped from V and 5 bases from J, the junction kept 10 bases outside the gene matches. The length of the CDR3 is 16 residues. Germline V lookup: CDR1 SGHVS, CDR2 FQNEAQ. CDR3 nucleotides: TGTGCCAGCAGCTCCATCCTAGCGGGAGTTGCGGAGACCCAGTACTTC. This translates into CASSSILAGVAETQYF.

The chain combines TRBV14 with TRBJ1-2; possibly TRBD1 for D (5 bases). Germline lookup yields CDR1 SGHDN and CDR2 FVKESK. The CDR3 length is 13 residues. Trimming took off 1 base at V and 4 bases at J, with 7 bases between the two ends. Here the CDR3 reads CASSQGGGYGYTF. CDR3 sequence (DNA): TGTGCCAGCAGCCAAGGGGGCGGCTATGGCTACACCTTC. Looking up the rest from reference TRBV14 and TRBJ1-2 gives the full variable domain: EAGVTQFPSHSVIEKGQTVTLRCDPISGHDNLYWYRRVMGKEIKFLLHFVKESKQDESGMPNNRFLAERTGGTYSTLKVQPAELEDSGVYFCASSQGGGYGYTFGSGTRLTVV.

The gene calls are TRBV6-6 and TRBJ2-3; D is perhaps TRBD2 (6 bases). The CDR3 extends over 18 amino acids. Trimming cost V 5 bases and J 1 base, with 22 bases left between them. Germline values: CDR1 MNHNY, CDR2 SVGAGI (reference sequence). The CDR3 nucleotides are TGTGCCAGCAGTCCCGGGGTAGCGGCGCCTCGGGGCACAGATACGCAGTATTTT. Its protein product is CASSPGVAAPRGTDTQYF.

The chain uses TRBV29-1 and TRBJ2-1, with D tentatively TRBD2 (5 bases). The CDR3 contains 12 residues. Germline V gives CDR1 SQVTM, CDR2 ANQGSEA. V lost 3 bases and J 8 bases, leaving 11 bases between the germline ends. CDR3 amino acids: CSVELIGDEQFF. CDR3 DNA sequence: TGCAGCGTTGAGTTGATCGGGGATGAGCAGTTCTTC.

The chain couples TRBV7-3 to TRBJ2-1; 7 bases line up with TRBD2. V trimming: 1 base; J trimming: 3 bases; junction bases outside the gene matches: 9. CDR3 length: 17 amino acids. Germline loops: CDR1 SGHTA, CDR2 FQGTGA. The CDR3 sequence is CASSLSKLASGYNEQFF. CDR3 nucleotides: TGTGCCAGCAGCTTAAGTAAGTTGGCTAGCGGCTACAATGAGCAGTTCTTC.

This sequence joins TRBV5-6 and TRBJ2-7; D is perhaps TRBD2 (5 bases). V lost 2 bases, J lost 3 bases, and 12 bases lay in between. The length of the CDR3 is 14 residues. In germline, CDR1 is SGHDT, CDR2 YYEEEE. The CDR3 bases are TGTGCCAGCAGCTTTTTGAGTAGCGACTACGAGCAGTACTTC. Protein sequence: CASSFLSSDYEQYF.

This clone occurred once. The V and J genes are TRBV27 and TRBJ2-3; D not certain. V gave up 0 bases and J gave up 0 bases, with 7 bases separating them. The CDR3 extends over 15 amino acids. Germline values: CDR1 MNHEY, CDR2 SMNVEV (reference sequence). CDR3 region: CASSLSPTSTDTQYF. The CDR3 DNA sequence: TGTGCCAGCAGTTTATCCCCCACTAGCACAGATACGCAGTATTTT.

In this sample, this clone turned up a few times. The V and J genes are TRBV19 and TRBJ1-1; D remains ambiguous. CDR1 and CDR2 from the germline V gene are LNHDA and SQIVND (reference sequence). This CDR3 is 15 amino acids long. Trimming stripped 3 bases from V and 0 bases from J, with 11 bases between. CDR3 coding DNA: TGTGCCAGTAGTATCCTCGGGGTTATGAACACTGAAGCTTTCTTT. Amino acids: CASSILGVMNTEAFF. The full variable domain, with the rest looked up from reference TRBV19 and TRBJ1-1, is DGGITQSPKYLFRKEGQNVTLSCEQNLNHDAMYWYRQDPGQGLRLIYYSQIVNDFQKGDIAEGYSVSREKKESFPLTVTSAQKNPTAFYLCASSILGVMNTEAFFGQGTRLTVV.

V usage is TRBV28 and J usage is TRBJ1-2; D might be TRBD1 (5 bases). The CDR3 is 12 amino acids. Germline assignment: CDR1 MDHEN and CDR2 SYDVKM. V gave up 5 bases and J gave up 5 bases, with 9 bases separating them. The CDR3 nucleotides read TGTGCCAGCAGTAAGGACAATTATGGCTACACCTTC. Its translation is CASSKDNYGYTF.

The chain combines TRBV7-7 with TRBJ1-6, with TRBD1 matching over 7 bases. This CDR3 is 15 amino acids long. V shed 1 base, J shed 6 bases, and the junction held 3 bases outside the gene matches. Germline V lookup: CDR1 SSHAT, CDR2 FNYEAQ (reference sequence). The CDR3 coding sequence is TGTGCCAGCAGCTTAGATGGGACAGTTAATTCACCCCTCCACTTT. This gives the protein CASSLDGTVNSPLHF.

The chain joins TRBV29-1 to TRBJ2-7; the D gene is possibly TRBD1 (7 bases). From germline, CDR1 is SQVTM and CDR2 ANQGSEA. The CDR3 has 16 amino acids. Trimming removed 0 bases at V and 0 bases at J, with 15 bases between. The CDR3 sequence: CSVEERGTESSYEQYF. Here the CDR3 DNA reads TGCAGCGTTGAAGAACGGGGGACAGAAAGCTCCTACGAGCAGTACTTC.

The genes are TRBV9 and TRBJ1-5; D possibly corresponds to TRBD1 (6 bases). CDR1 is SGDLS and CDR2 is YYNGEE in the germline V gene. CDR3 size: 15 residues. Deletions cut 0 bases from V and 2 bases from J, with 9 bases between. The CDR3 sequence: CASSVDGQRNQPQHF. The CDR3, as DNA: TGTGCCAGCAGCGTAGATGGACAGCGCAATCAGCCCCAGCATTTT. Full variable domain (rest looked up from reference TRBV9 and TRBJ1-5): DSGVTQTPKHLITATGQRVTLRCSPRSGDLSVYWYQQSLDQGLQFLIQYYNGEERAKGNILERFSAQQFPDLHSELNLSSLELGDSALYFCASSVDGQRNQPQHFGDGTRLSIL.

The CDR3, as DNA: TGCGCCAGCAGCCAAGATATCGGTAGCAGCTCGGGGACCCAGTACTTC. This encodes CASSQDIGSSSGTQYF. V gene TRBV4-3 combines with J gene TRBJ2-5; no reliable D call. The CDR3 sequence is 16 residues long. Per germline, CDR1 LGHNA and CDR2 YSLEER. Trimming took 0 bases from V and 7 from J, leaving 18 bases between them.

The rearrangement uses TRBV9 and TRBJ1-2; the match to TRBD1 covers 12 bases. The CDR3 contains 13 residues. Trimming cost V 4 bases and J 8 bases; bases outside gene matches: 3. CDR1 SGDLS and CDR2 YYNGEE come from the germline V gene. The CDR3 coding sequence is TGTGCCAGCAGCCGGGACAGGGGGCAAGGCTACACCTTC. This sequence encodes CASSRDRGQGYTF.

J is TRBJ1-2 and V is TRBV27, with TRBD1 identical over 11 bases. Germline V gene lookup returns CDR1 MNHEY and CDR2 SMNVEV (reference sequence). The CDR3 covers 15 residues. The V gene end was trimmed by 5 bases and the J gene end by 4 bases; junction bases not matched to a gene: 6. CDR3 DNA: TGTGCCAGCAGTCCAGGGACAGGGGGTGGCTATGGCTACACCTTC. This sequence encodes CASSPGTGGGYGYTF.

The J gene is TRBJ2-1, the V gene TRBV24-1; 9 positions match TRBD2. The CDR3 covers 12 residues. Trimming removed 6 bases from V and 10 bases from J; junction bases left unmatched: 3. The germline CDR1 and CDR2 sequences are KGHDR and SFDVKD. CDR3 sequence: CATSRSGREQFF. The DNA for the CDR3 is TGTGCCACCAGTCGAAGCGGGAGGGAGCAGTTCTTC.

The genes are TRBV7-8 and TRBJ1-2; possible D gene TRBD1, 6 bases. Deletions cut 1 base from V and 4 bases from J, with 16 bases between. Germline V gene lookup returns CDR1 SGHVS and CDR2 FQNEAQ. This CDR3 has 16 residues. The CDR3 region has the DNA TGTGCCAGCAGCTTAGGGGGTTGGGGACACTCCTATGGCTACACCTTC. Protein product: CASSLGGWGHSYGYTF.

The V call is TRBV5-4, the J call TRBJ2-3, with 7 bases aligning to TRBD1. Germline V lookup: CDR1 SGHNT, CDR2 YYREEE (reference sequence). J lost 1 base, V lost 0 bases, and 5 bases had no gene match. The CDR3 consists of 16 residues. The DNA of the CDR3 is TGTGCCAGCAGCTTGGGAACAGGGGCGGGCACAGATACGCAGTATTTT. Amino acid sequence: CASSLGTGAGTDTQYF.

This clone was detected only a few times. The chain carries TRBV5-6 and TRBJ2-7, with 8 bases fitting TRBD1. V shed 1 base, J shed 3 bases, and the junction held 6 bases outside the gene matches. Germline CDR1 is SGHDT and CDR2 is YYEEEE. The CDR3 runs to 15 residues. The CDR3 loop is CASSLLQGVFYEQYF. CDR3 sequence (DNA): TGTGCCAGCAGCTTGTTACAGGGGGTTTTCTACGAGCAGTACTTC.

A word on this clone: The junction differs from germline at one of its ends, possibly a read error. The CDR3 loop reads CASSLGSGWYNEQFF. In DNA, the CDR3 is TGTGCTAGCAGCTTAGGGTCTGGCTGGTACAATGAGCAGTTCTTC. V is TRBV7-7 and J is TRBJ2-1; D remains unclear. The CDR3 contains 15 residues. The germline gives CDR1 SSHAT, CDR2 FNYEAQ (reference sequence).

The chain couples TRBV6-5 to TRBJ2-7; TRBD2 aligns across 10 bases. V gave up 6 bases and J gave up 1 base; unmatched junction bases: 6. The CDR3 has 15 residues. Germline V CDR1 and CDR2: MNHEY, SVGAGI. CDR3 in amino acids: CASRAGTSVSYEQYV. The CDR3 region has the DNA TGTGCCAGCAGAGCCGGGACTAGCGTGTCCTACGAGCAGTACGTC.

The chain couples TRBV7-3 to TRBJ2-1, with D perhaps matching TRBD1 (6 bases). The CDR3 sequence is 12 residues long. The germline V gene has CDR1 SGHTA and CDR2 FQGTGA. V lost 1 base, J lost 13 bases, and 11 bases lay in between. The CDR3 nucleotides read TGTGCCAGCAGCTTAAACCGGGACACACAGTTCTTC. It yields the protein CASSLNRDTQFF.

The chain has TRBV11-1 and TRBJ2-1, with 8 nucleotides matching TRBD1. V dropped 4 bases and J dropped 5; count of bases not matched to a gene: 4. The CDR3 contains 14 residues. Germline CDR1 reads SGHAT; CDR2 reads FQDESV (reference sequence). The CDR3 loop is CASSSDRDNNEQFF. CDR3 DNA sequence: TGTGCCAGCAGCTCGGACAGGGATAACAATGAGCAGTTCTTC.

This chain links TRBV11-3 with TRBJ2-2, with D possibly TRBD2 on 6 matching bases. The CDR3 is 15 amino acids. Germline V gene lookup returns CDR1 SGHNT and CDR2 YENEEA. V was clipped by 1 base and J by 4 bases, with 10 bases between them. CDR3 loop: CASSLGGEVTGELFF. CDR3 nucleotide sequence: TGTGCCAGCAGCTTAGGAGGGGAGGTCACCGGGGAGCTGTTTTTT. Drawing the rest from reference TRBV11-3 and TRBJ2-2, the complete variable domain is EAGVVQSPRYKIIEKKQPVAFWCNPISGHNTLYWYLQNLGQGPELLIRYENEEAVDDSQLPKDRFSAERLKGVDSTLKIQPAELGDSAVYLCASSLGGEVTGELFFGEGSRLTVL.

The chain has TRBV4-3 and TRBJ2-2; 7 bases line up with TRBD1. Trimming removed 7 bases from V and 1 base from J; junction bases left unmatched: 6. The CDR3 sequence is 15 residues long. Germline lookup yields CDR1 LGHNA and CDR2 YSLEER. The DNA for the CDR3 is TGCGCCAGCAACCCCGACAGGGTGAACACCGGGGAGCTGTTTTTT. Translating it yields CASNPDRVNTGELFF.

This sequence joins TRBV7-6 and TRBJ1-4; TRBD1 matches 7 bases. The CDR3 loop spans 16 amino acids. Unmatched junction bases numbered 9, after V lost 3 bases and J lost 5 bases. Germline V CDR1 and CDR2: SGHVS, FNYEAQ. The CDR3 reads CASSLTGNRRNEKLFF. The CDR3 region has the DNA TGTGCCAGCAGCTTGACAGGGAACCGCCGGAATGAAAAACTGTTTTTT.

The rearrangement uses TRBV3-1 (or the pseudogene TRBV3-2) and TRBJ2-5; D perhaps matches TRBD2 (5 bases). The germline gives CDR1 LGHDT, CDR2 YNNKEL (reference sequence). Trimming stripped 0 bases from V and 5 bases from J, with 16 bases between. CDR3 length: 16 residues. The chain's CDR3 is CASSQDERLPTETQYF. CDR3 in DNA: TGTGCCAGCAGCCAAGATGAGAGACTACCCACGGAGACCCAGTACTTC.

The chain uses TRBV11-2 and TRBJ1-2; 9 nucleotides agree with TRBD1. V shed 1 base and J 6 bases; nucleotides not matched to a gene: 6. The CDR3 has 15 amino acids. Germline loops: CDR1 SGHAT, CDR2 FQNNGV. As DNA, the CDR3 is TGTGCCAGCAGCTTAGGCCTGGGACAGGGAGATGGCTACACCTTC. It encodes CASSLGLGQGDGYTF.